The present TCR beta chain was sequenced within a study of blood T cell repertoires in COVID-19. This clone has only a few counts. A read error may produce the germline difference seen at one junction end. This CDR3 has 13 amino acids. Germline CDR1 reads SGHRS; CDR2 reads YFSETQ. The table came from immunoSEQ multiplex PCR; TCRdb's copy has only in-frame clones and leaves some out. Among approximately 40,000 clones listed, roughly 87% were seen once. V gene TRBV5-1 combines with J gene TRBJ1-5; 8 bases agree with TRBD1. The origin of this receptor is a man between 60 and 75 years old with acute or convalescent COVID-19. Sequencing was carried out using peripheral blood. CDR3 DNA: TGCGCCAGCAGTTTGGACAGGGATCAGCCCCAGCATTTT. Protein: CASSLDRDQPQHF.